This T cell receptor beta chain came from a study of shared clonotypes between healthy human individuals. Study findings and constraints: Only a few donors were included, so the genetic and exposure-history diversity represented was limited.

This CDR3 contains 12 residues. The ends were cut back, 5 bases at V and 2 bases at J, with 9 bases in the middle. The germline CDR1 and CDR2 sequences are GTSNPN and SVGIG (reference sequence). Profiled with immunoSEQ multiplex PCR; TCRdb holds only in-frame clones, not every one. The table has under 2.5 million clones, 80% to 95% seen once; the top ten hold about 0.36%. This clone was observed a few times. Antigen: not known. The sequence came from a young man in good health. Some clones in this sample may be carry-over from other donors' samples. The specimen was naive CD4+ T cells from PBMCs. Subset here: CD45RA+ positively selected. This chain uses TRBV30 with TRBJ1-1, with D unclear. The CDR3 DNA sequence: TGTGCCTGGGCCCCTGACAACACTGAAGCTTTCTTT. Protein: CAWAPDNTEAFF.